These T cell receptor beta chains were read from a single sample in a study of cytomegalovirus exposure and HLA in healthy donors. Sequenced by immunoSEQ multiplex PCR; TCRdb stores in-frame clones only, minus some. The data show some 160,000 clones, 70% to 85% seen once. The specimen sequenced was PBMCs. These receptors originate from a male donor in good health and CMV-seronegative. Each CDR3 is given with its conserved first and last residue.

cdr3_length,j_call,v_call,cdr3_aa
13,TRBJ2-7,TRBV28,CASSLLSEYEQYF
15,TRBJ1-4,TRBV6-1,CASILIPGGSEKLFF
16,TRBJ1-4,TRBV27,CASSFSYRGTNEKLFF
14,TRBJ2-2,TRBV5-6,CASSFLIQAGELFF
14,TRBJ2-3,TRBV5-1,CASSFQGDADTQYF
12,TRBJ1-1,TRBV2,CASSDSNTEAFF
16,TRBJ1-6,TRBV7-8,CASSLGPGAGGSPLHF
15,TRBJ1-6,TRBV7-6,CASSLQIRDNSPLHF
15,TRBJ1-1,TRBV4-2,CASSHATGVNTEAFF
13,TRBJ2-4,TRBV15,CATSSQTGDIQYF
13,TRBJ2-1,TRBV6-5,CASSYSTRNEQFF
13,TRBJ2-3,TRBV11-1,CASSPQSTDTQYF
15,TRBJ1-1,TRBV6-6,CASSRTGQGNTEAFF
18,TRBJ2-1,TRBV18,CASSRRLAGALSYNEQFF
14,TRBJ2-2,TRBV7-6,CASSFAGGTGELFF
18,TRBJ1-2,TRBV9,CASSAQPGTGTLSGGYTF
13,TRBJ2-7,TRBV6-5,CASRWTGGYEQYF
16,TRBJ2-3,TRBV5-6,CASSLRQIQSTDTQYF
14,TRBJ1-2,TRBV6-5,CASSEYSAGNGYTF
15,TRBJ2-5,TRBV7-7,CASSLGRTGQETQYF
14,TRBJ1-1,TRBV28,CASSRDSMNTEAFF
13,TRBJ2-3,TRBV7-3,CASSATSWDTQYF
16,TRBJ2-1,TRBV9,CASSQSAGGGLNEQFF
16,TRBJ2-3,TRBV27,CASSFRGTASTDTQYF
11,TRBJ2-7,TRBV6-1,CASIQGYEQYF
15,TRBJ1-4,TRBV18,CASSPRGSTNEKLFF
13,TRBJ1-2,TRBV5-4,CASSDNYRAGYTF
15,TRBJ2-2,TRBV7-2,CASSLVQGNTGELFF
15,TRBJ2-1,TRBV23-1,CASSQPAGHDNEQFF
13,TRBJ1-1,TRBV7-9,CASSNRENTEAFF
16,TRBJ2-7,TRBV6-1,CASSGTVSPASYEQYF
13,TRBJ2-7,TRBV29-1,CSVAAGGTHEQYF
13,TRBJ2-5,TRBV5-1,CATTGTTSETQYF
14,TRBJ1-4,TRBV5-1,CASSFWETNEKLFF
15,TRBJ1-5,TRBV6-6,CASSDRGYGNQPQHF
16,TRBJ2-5,TRBV5-6,CASSLEGLAGRETQYF
15,TRBJ2-7,TRBV29-1,CSVEEAGWRTYEQYF
14,TRBJ1-4,TRBV6-1,CASSVQGADEKLFF
15,TRBJ2-1,TRBV6-5,CASSPAGEGDNEQFF
16,TRBJ1-3,TRBV9,CASSAWTGLSGNTIYF
12,TRBJ1-5,TRBV27,CASSSGDQPQHF
15,TRBJ1-1,TRBV6-5,CASSLTGNMNTEAFF
14,TRBJ2-1,TRBV7-3,CASASGAMNNEQFF
14,TRBJ2-3,TRBV9,CASSVQASTDTQYF
16,TRBJ1-4,TRBV5-4,CASSLVGGGDDEKLFF
14,TRBJ2-1,TRBV7-2,CASSLGGVYNEQFF
12,TRBJ1-2,TRBV27,CASSPDSRGYTF
12,TRBJ2-3,TRBV30,CAWTPSTDTQYF
19,TRBJ1-1,TRBV6-7,CASSFRLWYRESMNTEAFF
13,TRBJ2-5,TRBV5-1,CASSLAREETQYF
19,TRBJ2-3,TRBV5-6,CASSLAESGTSGMVDTQYF
14,TRBJ1-1,TRBV5-1,CASSPRGSDTEAFF
17,TRBJ2-1,TRBV27,CASSYKKPGLDGNEQFF
15,TRBJ2-7,TRBV11-2,CASSLDAASGPSQYF
14,TRBJ1-4,TRBV6-1,CASSSRVSNEKLFF
14,TRBJ2-6,TRBV7-2,CATDQASGANVLTF
16,TRBJ2-5,TRBV7-9,CASTPGASGRQETQYF
12,TRBJ1-4,TRBV2,CASSERDTRGFF
14,TRBJ2-7,TRBV11-2,CASSPGTGVIEQYF